This T cell receptor (beta chain) emerged from a study of cytomegalovirus exposure and HLA in healthy donors. Clones were read by immunoSEQ multiplex PCR, and TCRdb kept only the in-frame ones, dropping some. This table holds 90,000 to 150,000 clones, approximately 86% found once. Germline V gene data show CDR1 as SGHRS and CDR2 as YFSETQ. CDR3 size: 14 residues. V lost 4 bases, J lost 2 bases, and 12 bases lay in between. The donors formed part of the roughly 110-subject validation cohort, distinct from the roughly 700-subject first cohort. Notes on this clone: Antigen unknown.

Broader study findings: Most TCR sequences showed up rarely, but some public TCRs showed up in many donors. Subsequent analysis found a tendency for first-cohort TCR clusters to co-occur within the 90 to 150 validation repertoires.

The sequenced material came from PBMCs. This sequence joins TRBV5-1 and TRBJ1-2; possible D gene TRBD1, 6 bases. This TCR came from a man aged 18 to 30 in good health and CMV-seropositive. Here the CDR3 reads CASSPFQGNYGYTF. The CDR3 bases are TGCGCCAGCAGCCCGTTCCAGGGGAACTATGGCTACACCTTC. The complete variable domain, with remaining parts taken from reference TRBV5-1 and TRBJ1-2, reads KAGVTQTPRYLIKTRGQQVTLSCSPISGHRSVSWYQQTPGQGLQFLFEYFSETQRNKGNFPGRFSGRQFSNSRSEMNVSTLELGDSALYLCASSPFQGNYGYTFGSGTRLTVV.